This T cell receptor beta chain was observed in a study of control samples from healthy donors and cancer patients. Data came from immunoSEQ multiplex PCR; TCRdb stores just in-frame clones and leaves some out. Of over 200,000 clones listed, roughly 80% are singletons. The sequence was obtained from a woman aged 55-69 years with lung cancer. Input material: PBMCs.

Written as DNA, the CDR3 is TGTGCCAGCTCGCACGGCGGGGATAGCGCCGGGGAAAAACTGTTTTTT. The encoded protein is CASSHGGDSAGEKLFF. This chain uses TRBV18 with TRBJ1-4; no clear D. CDR3 length: 16 residues. V lost 6 bases and J 8 bases, leaving 22 bases between the germline ends. In germline, CDR1 is KGHSH, CDR2 LQKENI.